The T cell receptor (beta chain) under discussion was sequenced for a study of shared clonotypes between healthy human individuals. Study-wide context: The composition of the donors was two women and a few men aged 18 to 49.

With V trimmed by 0 bases and J by 2 bases, 3 bases remained unmatched. The germline gives CDR1 KGHSH, CDR2 LQKENI. This CDR3 is built from 15 residues. Assay execution took place at the deep level. Some 30,000 T cell genomes, or around 180 ng DNA, went into the sorted-subset replicate PCRs. The method was immunoSEQ multiplex PCR; TCRdb's version includes in-frame clones alone and lacks a portion of them. Here the sample spans millions of clones, approximately 93% being singletons. Recent vaccinations or acute infections were absent in the healthy HIV-negative adult donors. The sequenced sample consisted of naive CD4+ T cells from PBMCs. Subset defined: CD45RA+ positively selected. The chain is built from TRBV18 and TRBJ2-7, with 8 bases that match TRBD2. The clonotype was recovered from a man aged 18 to 29 in good health. Some clones in this sample may be carry-over from other donors' samples. CDR3 sequence: CASSPPGLEPYEQYF. As DNA, the CDR3 is TGTGCCAGCTCACCACCGGGACTAGAGCCCTACGAGCAGTACTTC.